The sequence of this T cell receptor (beta chain) was determined in a study of blood T cells in healthy people across ages (dated by TCRdb to between 2015 and 2016). Some background on the complete study: In model experiments, template switching captured roughly one uniquely barcoded TCR beta cDNA molecule for every two T cells. Using deep sequencing normalized with unique cDNA molecular identifiers, the study measured how TCR beta repertoire diversity changes with age. For two donors (one aged 18 to 29 and one aged 80 or older), the study analyzed two additional independent replicas of 1 million unique cDNA reads from the same blood draw. The donors were split into four age groups: young (average 16 years), middle-aged (39), aged (62) and long-lived (approximately 80). To avoid experimental bias, donors of different ages were distributed randomly across sequencing lanes. The investigation overall reported the following: Estimates of total diversity from one million sequenced T cells were regarded as lower bounds and underestimates. Donor CMV infection status was unknown, potentially confounding age-related changes in expanded clonotypes. Observed TCR beta diversity correlated strongly with the percentage of naive T cells measured by flow cytometry. Since profiling was done on bulk unsorted PBMCs, naive and antigen-experienced compartments could not be conclusively compared. Observed TCR beta diversity per million T cells fell roughly linearly with age, and a significant reduction was already apparent by age roughly 40. Compared with the aged group, the long-lived group had more naive CD4+ T cells, fewer expanded clones and increased TCR diversity, suggesting age selection.

The approximately 40 donors, aged about 6 to 100 years, were systemically healthy Caucasian individuals from Russia. Approximately 10 milliliters of peripheral blood were collected from each donor into EDTA-treated Vacutainer tubes. PBMCs were isolated by Ficoll-Paque density-gradient centrifugation, with at least 7 million obtained per sample. Total RNA, at least 5 micrograms per sample, was extracted from PBMCs with Trizol reagent. Naive CD45RAhigh/CD27high T cell percentages were measured by flow cytometry on a PBMC aliquot from every donor. A remark on this clonotype: The target of this receptor is not known. No much larger clone is present one base from it, and per-base qualities are unavailable.

Library preparation was by 5' RACE. The sequencer was an Illumina HiSeq 2500. A second PCR of roughly 6 to 11 cycles was run with a J-beta primer mix and a sample-barcoded 5' primer. A template-switch 5' adaptor carrying 12 random nucleotides introduced a unique molecular identifier onto each TCR beta cDNA molecule. Each sample yielded at least 2.5 million CDR3-containing paired-end reads. First-strand cDNA was synthesized from all RNA with the Mint cDNA synthesis kit, primed by a TRBC-specific oligonucleotide. Following uracil-DNA glycosylase treatment, all cDNA underwent a first 18-cycle PCR with the universal primers M1SS and BC2_uni_R. In the paper's pipeline: Normalization of each sample was performed by random selection of 1 million high-quality reads, each carrying a distinct molecular identifier. Reads with shared molecular identifiers were discarded instead of being binned into consensus sequences. MiTCR, set to a Q25 quality threshold and the strictest error-elimination algorithm, was used for CDR3 identification, clonotype clustering and error correction. A nonparametric unseen species model using Euler transformation provided a lower-bound estimate of total TCR beta diversity. TCRdb trimmed the raw reads at Q25, called clones with MiXCR and kept productive beta chains. Rows merge per CDR3 protein into single entries with the most common DNA and genes. The V and J calls were not made by the authors but by TCRdb's processing. The sample table holds about 1.7 million distinct CDR3 sequences, of which under 30% were seen once. The leading ten clones occupy roughly 8.2% of the sample.

The CDR3 numbers 15 residues from cysteine through phenylalanine. The kept DNA is CDR3 alone, 45 bases in frame from the first base. The germline V gene (reference sequence) specifies DFQATT as CDR1 and SNEGSKA as CDR2. Compared with germline, V lacks 6 bases and J lacks 11 bases; bases without a gene match: 17. Specimen: blood. The TCR comes from a woman in her twenties or thirties in good health. The rearranged segments are TRBV20-1 and TRBJ1-5; 9 bases in the junction line up with TRBD1. In nucleotides, the sequence is TGCAGTGCCCCAAGTTACGACAGGGGGATTCGGACCCAGCATTTT. It encodes CSAPSYDRGIRTQHF.